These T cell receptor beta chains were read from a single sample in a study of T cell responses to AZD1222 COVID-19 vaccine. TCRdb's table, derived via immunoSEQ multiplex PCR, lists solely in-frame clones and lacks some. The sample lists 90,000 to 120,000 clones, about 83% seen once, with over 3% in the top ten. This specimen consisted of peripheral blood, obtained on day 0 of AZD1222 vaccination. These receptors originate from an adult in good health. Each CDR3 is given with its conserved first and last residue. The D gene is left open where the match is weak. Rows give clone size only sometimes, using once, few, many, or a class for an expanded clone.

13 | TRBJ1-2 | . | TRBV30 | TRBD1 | TGTGCCTGGGCAGCAGGGGGCCTTCGGGGCTACACCTTC | CAWAAGGLRGYTF
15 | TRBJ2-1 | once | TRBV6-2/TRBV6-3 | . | TGTGCCAGCAGCCCCGGGACTCACTCCTACAATGAGCAGTTCTTC | CASSPGTHSYNEQFF
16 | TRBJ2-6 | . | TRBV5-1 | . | TGCGCCAGCAGCTTGGCAGGAGCTACCGGGGCCAACGTCCTGACTTTC | CASSLAGATGANVLTF
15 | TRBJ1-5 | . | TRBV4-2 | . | TGTGCCAGCAGCCAAGGACAGACTAGCAATCAGCCCCAGCATTTT | CASSQGQTSNQPQHF
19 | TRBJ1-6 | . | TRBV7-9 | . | TGTGCCAGCAGCGATGGAAACGGCCGCCCGGTGGGGTATAATTCACCCCTCCACTTT | CASSDGNGRPVGYNSPLHF
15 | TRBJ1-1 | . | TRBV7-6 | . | TGTGCCAGCAGCTTAACTAGGGACGGAAACACTGAAGCTTTCTTT | CASSLTRDGNTEAFF
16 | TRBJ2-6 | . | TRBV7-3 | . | TGTGCCAGCAGCTTAGCCGCCCTCTCTGGGGCCAACGTCCTGACTTTC | CASSLAALSGANVLTF
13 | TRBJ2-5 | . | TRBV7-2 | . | TGTGCCAGCAGCTCCCGGCCACGGGAGACCCAGTACTTC | CASSSRPRETQYF
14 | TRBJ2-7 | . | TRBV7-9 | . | TGTGCCAGCAGCTTTAACCAGGGTGCCTACGAGCAGTACTTC | CASSFNQGAYEQYF
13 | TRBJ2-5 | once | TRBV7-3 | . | TGTGCCACGGGGCGAGGGGCCGGGGAGACCCAGTACTTC | CATGRGAGETQYF
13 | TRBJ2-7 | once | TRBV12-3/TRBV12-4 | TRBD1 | TGTGCCAGCAGCCGGGACAGGGGTCACGAGCAGTACTTC | CASSRDRGHEQYF
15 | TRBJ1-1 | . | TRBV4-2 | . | TGTGCCAGCAGCCAAGATCGTATACAGAGGGCTGAAGCTTTCTTT | CASSQDRIQRAEAFF
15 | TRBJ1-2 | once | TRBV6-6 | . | TGTGCCAGCAGTTACTCAGGCAGGCCCGAATATGGCTACACCTTC | CASSYSGRPEYGYTF
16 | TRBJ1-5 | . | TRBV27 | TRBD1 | TGTGCCAGCAGTCCGTCGACAGGGGGTTCGTGGCAGCCCCAGCATTTT | CASSPSTGGSWQPQHF
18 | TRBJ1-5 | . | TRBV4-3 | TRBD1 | TGCGCCAGCAGCCAAGGTGGCAGGGGGTACTATAGCAATCAGCCCCAGCATTTT | CASSQGGRGYYSNQPQHF
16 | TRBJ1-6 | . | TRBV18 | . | TGTGCCAGCTCCCCCACCACAAATCAAAGAGGTTCACCCCTCCACTTT | CASSPTTNQRGSPLHF
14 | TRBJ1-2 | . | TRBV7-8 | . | TGTGCCAGCAGCTTAGGGTCAGCTAACTATGGCTACACCTTC | CASSLGSANYGYTF
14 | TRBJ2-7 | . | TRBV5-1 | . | TGCGCCAGCAGCCTTACTACTGGATCCTACGAGCAGTACTTC | CASSLTTGSYEQYF
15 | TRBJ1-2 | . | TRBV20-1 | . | TGCAGTGCTAGTTCCCAGGGCCGTACAGACTATGGCTACACCTTC | CSASSQGRTDYGYTF
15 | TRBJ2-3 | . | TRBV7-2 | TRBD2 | TGTGCCAGCAGCTTACGGGGGGATCTCGTAGATACGCAGTATTTT | CASSLRGDLVDTQYF
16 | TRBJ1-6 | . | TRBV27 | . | TGTGCCAGCAGGCCTTGGGGAGGGGCGGGTGATTCACCCCTCCACTTT | CASRPWGGAGDSPLHF
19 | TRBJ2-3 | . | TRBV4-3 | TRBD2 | TGCGCCAGCAGCCAAGATTGGAGCGGGGGGGCCCTAGGCACAGATACGCAGTATTTT | CASSQDWSGGALGTDTQYF
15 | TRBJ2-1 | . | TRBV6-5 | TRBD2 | TGTGCCAGCAGCTCACCTAGCGGGGGGGTCCATGAGCAGTTCTTC | CASSSPSGGVHEQFF
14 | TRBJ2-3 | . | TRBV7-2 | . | TGTGCCAGCAGCTTAGAGGACTACACAGATACGCAGTATTTT | CASSLEDYTDTQYF
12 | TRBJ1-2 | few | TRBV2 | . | TGTGCCAGCACAACGGGAGGGTATGGCTACACCTTC | CASTTGGYGYTF
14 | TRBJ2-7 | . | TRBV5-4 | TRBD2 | TGTGCCAGCAGCTTCACCGGGACTAGAGCCGAGCAGTACTTC | CASSFTGTRAEQYF
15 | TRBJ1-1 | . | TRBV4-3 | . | TGCGCCAGCAGCCGCTACAGCCCCGGGAACACTGAAGCTTTCTTT | CASSRYSPGNTEAFF
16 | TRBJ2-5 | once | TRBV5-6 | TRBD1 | TGTGCCAGCAGCTACCGGACAGGGACGTGGCAAGAGACCCAGTACTTC | CASSYRTGTWQETQYF
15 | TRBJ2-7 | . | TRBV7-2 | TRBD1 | TGTGCCAGCAGCTTATATATGACAGGGGTCGACGAGCAGTACTTC | CASSLYMTGVDEQYF
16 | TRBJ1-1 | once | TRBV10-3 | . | TGTGCCATCAGTGACCCTCGGGGGGCCATGAACACTGAAGCTTTCTTT | CAISDPRGAMNTEAFF
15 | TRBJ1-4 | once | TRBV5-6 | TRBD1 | TGTGCCAGCAGCTTGTGGGACAGGAGTAATGAAAAACTGTTTTTT | CASSLWDRSNEKLFF
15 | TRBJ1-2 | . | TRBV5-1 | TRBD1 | TGCGCCAGCAACATTATACCGGGACAGGGGAGCGGCTACACCTTC | CASNIIPGQGSGYTF
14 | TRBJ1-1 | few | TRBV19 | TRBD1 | TGTGCCAGTAGTCTCGGCAGGGGAGGCAGGGGGGCTTTCTTT | CASSLGRGGRGAFF
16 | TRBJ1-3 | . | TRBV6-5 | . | TGTGCCAGCAGTTACCATGGACAGCTATCTGGAAACACCATATATTTT | CASSYHGQLSGNTIYF
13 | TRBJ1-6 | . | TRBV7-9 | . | TGTGCCAGCAGCTTATTAAGGGAGGGACCCCTCCACTTT | CASSLLREGPLHF
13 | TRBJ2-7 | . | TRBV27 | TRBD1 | TGTGCCAGCAGTGACAGGGTTCTCTACGAGCAGTACTTC | CASSDRVLYEQYF
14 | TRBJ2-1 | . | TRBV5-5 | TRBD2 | TGTGCCAGCAGCTTGGAACGGGGGGTCTTTGAGCAGTTCTTC | CASSLERGVFEQFF
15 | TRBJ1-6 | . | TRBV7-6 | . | TGTGCCAGCAGCTTCAACAGGATCCCGGGGGAACCCCTCCACTTT | CASSFNRIPGEPLHF
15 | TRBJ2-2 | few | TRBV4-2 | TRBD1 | TGTGCCAGCAGCCAAGTGACAGGGAGCACCGGGGAGCTGTTTTTT | CASSQVTGSTGELFF
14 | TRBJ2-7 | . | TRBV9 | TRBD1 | TGTGCCAGCAGCGTAGTGGGACAGAGCGGCAAGCAGTACTTC | CASSVVGQSGKQYF
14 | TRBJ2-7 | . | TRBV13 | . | TGTGCCAGCAGCTTAGAGGGGGTTCCCTACGAGCAGTACTTC | CASSLEGVPYEQYF
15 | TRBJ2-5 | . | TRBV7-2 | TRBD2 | TGTGCCAGCACCCGTTCCGGGACTAGCGAGGAGACCCAGTACTTC | CASTRSGTSEETQYF
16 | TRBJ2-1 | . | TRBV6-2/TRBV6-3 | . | TGTGCCAGCAGCTTGGAGGGCCCAAGCTCCTACAATGAGCAGTTCTTC | CASSLEGPSSYNEQFF
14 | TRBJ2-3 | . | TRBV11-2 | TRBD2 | TGTGCCAGCAGCCTTAGCGGGGGGTTAGATACGCAGTATTTT | CASSLSGGLDTQYF
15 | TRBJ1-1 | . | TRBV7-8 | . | TGTGCCAGCAGCTTAGAAGGGACCCAGACAGGCGAAGCTTTCTTT | CASSLEGTQTGEAFF
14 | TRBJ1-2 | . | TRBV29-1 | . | TGCAGCGTTGAAGACTTGAATCCTAACTATGGCTACACCTTC | CSVEDLNPNYGYTF
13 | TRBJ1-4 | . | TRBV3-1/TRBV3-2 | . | TGTGCCAGCAGCCAAGGTCGTGCGAGTGGACTGTTTTTT | CASSQGRASGLFF
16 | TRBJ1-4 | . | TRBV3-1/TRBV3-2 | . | TGTGCCAGCAGCCAAGTTCGGGATTTCATTAATGAAAAACTGTTTTTT | CASSQVRDFINEKLFF
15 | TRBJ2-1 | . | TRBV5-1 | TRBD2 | TGCGCCAGCAGCTTGGCAGCGGGGGGGCCAAATGAGCAGTTCTTC | CASSLAAGGPNEQFF
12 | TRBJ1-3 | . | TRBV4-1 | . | TGCGCCAGCATGAGCTCTGGAAACACCATATATTTT | CASMSSGNTIYF
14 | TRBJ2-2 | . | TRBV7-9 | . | TGTGCCAGCAGCTTATCCGGGGACACCGGGGAGCTGTTTTTT | CASSLSGDTGELFF
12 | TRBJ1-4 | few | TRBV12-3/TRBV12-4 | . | TGTGCCAGCAGGGCATTGAATGAAAAACTGTTTTTT | CASRALNEKLFF
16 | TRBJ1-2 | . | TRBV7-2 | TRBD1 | TGTGCCAGCAGCAAGGGGGCAGGGGAGGGAGCATTTGGCTACACCTTC | CASSKGAGEGAFGYTF
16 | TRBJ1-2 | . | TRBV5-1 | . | TGCGCCAGCAGCTTGGGGCCAGGGATGGCAAACTATGGCTACACCTTC | CASSLGPGMANYGYTF
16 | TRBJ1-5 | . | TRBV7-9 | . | TGTGCCAGCAGCTTATCCGGGTCAGGGCACAATCAGCCCCAGCATTTT | CASSLSGSGHNQPQHF
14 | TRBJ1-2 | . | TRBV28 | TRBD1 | TGTGCCAGCAGCGAGGGGGCCGCTAACTATGGCTACACCTTC | CASSEGAANYGYTF
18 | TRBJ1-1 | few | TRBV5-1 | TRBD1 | TGCGCCAGCAGCCACTTCCGGGACAGCAGACCGCAGAACACTGAAGCTTTCTTT | CASSHFRDSRPQNTEAFF